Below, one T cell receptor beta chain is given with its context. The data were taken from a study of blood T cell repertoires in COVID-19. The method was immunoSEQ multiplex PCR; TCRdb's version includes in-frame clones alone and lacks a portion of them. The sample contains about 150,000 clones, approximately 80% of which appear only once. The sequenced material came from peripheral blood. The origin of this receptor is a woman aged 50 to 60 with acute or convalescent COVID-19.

The CDR3 DNA sequence: TGTGCCAGCAGTTCCCAGGGGTCCTCTTACAATGAGCAGTTCTTC. This gives the protein CASSSQGSSYNEQFF. The chain carries TRBV6-2 or TRBV6-3 and TRBJ2-1, with D maybe TRBD1 (6 bases). The germline V gene encodes CDR1 MNHEY and CDR2 SVGEGT. V was cut by 4 bases and J by 4 bases, with 14 bases left in between. The CDR3 spans 15 residues.